Following are 13 T cell receptor beta chains from one sample sequenced in a study of T cells in Graves' hyperthyroidism and ophthalmopathy (dated by TCRdb to about 2019). Libraries were constructed by multiplex PCR. TCRdb shows the sequencer as Illumina HiSeq 2000. The TCR beta CDR3 regions were amplified from the RNA transcripts. A first-round RT-PCR of the TCR CDR3 used the HTBI primer set with the Qiagen OneStep RT-PCR kit. TCRdb cleaned the public reads at Q25 with fastp, built clones with MiXCR and kept in-frame beta chains. Rows matching on CDR3 protein sequence are summarized as one entry with the most common DNA and genes. Recorded for this sample are about 640,000 distinct CDR3 sequences; roughly 20% of them occurred a single time. Approximately 30% of the sample is taken by the ten largest. Sequenced sample: blood. The receptors shown here come from a young man with Graves' ophthalmopathy.

This clonotype appeared many times. The gene calls are TRBV11-2 and TRBJ2-5, with 7 bases that match TRBD2. The CDR3 has 18 residues. Per germline, CDR1 SGHAT and CDR2 FQNNGV. The V and J ends lost 2 bases and 1 base, in that order; junction bases with no gene match: 13. In DNA form, the CDR3 reads TGTGCCAGCAGCTTAAGTTTGATGGGGGGGGAGCGCCAAGAGACCCAGTACTTC. Residues: CASSLSLMGGERQETQYF.

In this sample, this clonotype turned up a few times. The chain joins TRBV5-4 to TRBJ2-7; a weak D match, TRBD1 (6 bases). Germline values: CDR1 SGHNT, CDR2 YYREEE (reference sequence). This CDR3 spans 15 amino acids. Trimming took 2 bases from V and 0 from J, leaving 12 bases between them. For the CDR3, the DNA is TGTGCCAGCAGCTTTGACAGGTCTGCCTCCTACGAGCAGTACTTC. It codes for CASSFDRSASYEQYF.

This clonotype was detected only a few times. The rearrangement uses TRBV29-1 and TRBJ1-2; perhaps TRBD1 as D (5 bases). V lost 7 bases and J lost 10, with 22 bases in between. Germline V CDR1 and CDR2: SQVTM, ANQGSEA. This CDR3 has 13 residues. The DNA of the CDR3 is TGCAGCGCCTCGCCTCAGGGCTTCGGAGCCTACACCTTC. Encoded protein: CSASPQGFGAYTF.

J is TRBJ2-5 and V is TRBV7-2, with D possibly TRBD1 on 5 matching bases. The CDR3 loop spans 15 amino acids. V was pared by 4 bases and J by 4 bases, with 16 bases between. CDR1 and CDR2 from the germline V gene are SGHTA and FQGNSA. The CDR3 nucleotides are TGTGCCAGCAGCTCAGGGAACAGGATAGGAGAGACCCAGTACTTC. This sequence encodes CASSSGNRIGETQYF.

J is TRBJ2-1 and V is TRBV5-1; D is unresolved. The germline V and J ends were trimmed by 4 bases and 9 bases, with 8 bases remaining between them. CDR1 SGHRS and CDR2 YFSETQ come from the germline V gene. There are 11 residues in the CDR3. The CDR3 DNA reads TGCGCCAGCAGCCGGCTGAGTGAGCAGTTCTTC. It codes for CASSRLSEQFF.

This clonotype has a count of ten or more. V gene TRBV18 combines with J gene TRBJ2-7; 7 bases are a match to TRBD1. Germline CDR1 and CDR2: KGHSH and LQKENI. This CDR3 has 14 amino acids. V gave up 3 bases and J gave up 7 bases; unmatched junction bases: 9. Written as DNA, the CDR3 is TGTGCCAGCTCACCGGAAAAGGGGGCGTATGAGCAGTACTTC. Protein: CASSPEKGAYEQYF.

This clonotype was seen once. This could be a read error, since a much larger clone is one nucleotide away. The chain uses TRBV7-8 and TRBJ2-5; 14 positions agree with TRBD2. The CDR3 runs to 16 residues. Germline lookup yields CDR1 SGHVS and CDR2 FQNEAQ. The CDR3 protein is CASSRGLAGDQGTQYF. CDR3 bases: TGTGCCAGCAGCCGGGGACTAGCGGGAGACCAAGGGACCCAGTACTTC.

This clonotype occurred many times. The chain couples TRBV7-2 to TRBJ2-5; D gene uncertain. The CDR3 loop spans 11 amino acids. V was cut by 5 bases and J by 5 bases, with 6 bases left in between. The germline V gene has CDR1 SGHTA and CDR2 FQGNSA. CDR3 region: CASSQTETQYF. The CDR3, as DNA: TGTGCCAGCAGCCAAACGGAGACCCAGTACTTC.

Of note for this clonotype: This CDR3 is missing its conserved last phenylalanine or tryptophan, likely due to a read error. DNA for the CDR3: TGTGCCAGCAGCTTAAGGGGCAATCAGCCCCAGCATCTT. Translation: CASSLRGNQPQHL. V usage is TRBV7-2 and J usage is TRBJ1-5; D gene unclear. CDR3 length: 13 residues. Per the germline V gene, CDR1 is SGHTA and CDR2 is FQGNSA. Trimming cost V 2 bases and J 2 bases, with 4 bases left between them.

V gene TRBV6-2 or TRBV6-3 combines with J gene TRBJ2-5, with D possibly TRBD2 on 6 matching bases. Between the trimmed V and J ends, which lost 0 bases and 5 bases, there was a span of 10 bases. The CDR3 consists of 14 residues. The germline gives CDR1 MNHEY, CDR2 SVGEGT. In DNA, the CDR3 is TGTGCCAGCAGTTACTCGACTAGATCCGAGACCCAGTACTTC. Amino acids: CASSYSTRSETQYF.

The chain has TRBV4-1 and TRBJ2-7, with 11 bases matching TRBD2. Germline V gene lookup returns CDR1 MGHRA and CDR2 YSYEKL. The CDR3 is 17 amino acids. Unmatched junction bases numbered 5, after V lost 1 base and J lost 0 bases. The CDR3 loop is CASSQGLAGYLSYEQYF. The CDR3 nucleotides are TGCGCCAGCAGCCAAGGACTAGCGGGGTATCTCTCCTACGAGCAGTACTTC.

There are many counts of this clonotype. This chain links TRBV7-9 with TRBJ2-3, with no clear D. The CDR3 consists of 12 residues. Germline CDR1 SEHNR, CDR2 FQNEAQ (reference sequence). V was pared by 3 bases and J by 5 bases, with 6 bases between. Written as DNA, the CDR3 is TGTGCCAGCAGCTTTGGGGTAGATACGCAGTATTTT. Translating it yields CASSFGVDTQYF.

The genes are TRBV29-1 and TRBJ2-5; possibly TRBD1 for D (6 bases). Germline CDR1 and CDR2: SQVTM and ANQGSEA. The CDR3 totals 14 residues. V was pared by 3 bases and J by 5 bases, with 16 bases between. CDR3 sequence: CSVESGVLPETQYF. In DNA, the CDR3 is TGCAGCGTTGAGTCAGGGGTCCTTCCGGAGACCCAGTACTTC.